This T cell receptor beta chain was found in a study of blood T cell repertoires in COVID-19. Repertoires were generated with immunoSEQ multiplex PCR, while TCRdb's copy carries only in-frame clones and drops some. The table has roughly 380,000 clones, almost 90% seen once; the top ten hold just over 1%. The junction had 16 bases not matched to a gene; V was cut back by 6 bases and J by 10 bases. The CDR3 length is 15 residues. Germline assignment: CDR1 SGHAT and CDR2 FQDESV (reference sequence). Enrolled through a virtual design, the participants were between roughly 18 and 95 years of age and came from roughly 22 US areas. The study recruited exposed participants who had met a COVID-19 case within 2 weeks before entry.

The chain recombines TRBV11-1 with TRBJ2-3; 7 bases agree with TRBD2. The receptor was isolated from a woman in her twenties or thirties who had been exposed to COVID-19. The specimen was PBMCs or T cells enriched from blood (not recorded which). This CDR3 is CASSPSSGTLYSQYF. The DNA for the CDR3 is TGTGCCAGCAGTCCCTCTAGCGGCACTCTTTACTCGCAGTATTTT.